This TCR beta chain was recovered during a study of T-cell reconstitution after alpha-beta-depleted transplantation in children. The study, taken as a whole, reports: The origin of high day-60 TCRbeta diversity in some patients lay in surviving recipient T cells and thymic progenitors. Alpha-beta T cells about two months after transplant reportedly derived from several hundred expanded graft clones.

Construction of the TCRbeta library involved unique molecular identifiers. TCRdb reanalysed the PCR reads using MiXCR and keeps one entry per CDR3 protein. The table has approximately 490,000 distinct CDR3 sequences, roughly a tenth seen once. V gave up 5 bases and J gave up 5 bases, with 28 bases separating them. Germline V CDR1 and CDR2: MNHEY, SMNVEV (reference sequence). The CDR3 has 18 residues. Comments on this clonotype: Its antigen remains unidentified. A clone one base away is much larger, so this may be a read error.

The chain combines TRBV27 with TRBJ2-7; no firm D call. This sample comprised PBMCs, obtained before TCRalphabeta/CD19-depleted stem cell transplant. This sequence originates from a child aged 2-15 years with inherited bone marrow failure, due to receive a stem cell transplant. CDR3 coding DNA: TGTGCCAGCAGTCCCGCATATGGGTCGGCCTCCTCCGCGAACGAGCAGTACTTC. Translating gives CASSPAYGSASSANEQYF.